The sequence of this T cell receptor (beta chain) was determined in a study of T cell changes during pregnancy in multiple sclerosis. This clone has a handful of counts. The assay was immunoSEQ multiplex PCR, and TCRdb's table has in-frame clones only and misses some. The sample has fewer than 20,000 clones; roughly nine tenths are singletons. With 7 bases clipped from V and 8 bases from J, the junction kept 12 bases outside the gene matches. Germline V gene sequence: CDR1 MNHNS, CDR2 SASEGT. The CDR3 runs to 14 residues. The sequence was obtained from a female donor in good health, enrolled as a control in a pregnancy study. Material: CD8+ T cells from peripheral blood mononuclear cells, obtained in the second trimester of pregnancy. The chain employs TRBV6-1 and TRBJ1-2, with 8 bases that match TRBD1. The DNA for the CDR3 is TGTGCCAGCATCACGACAGGGGCGGGACGGGGCTACACCTTC. It codes for CASITTGAGRGYTF.